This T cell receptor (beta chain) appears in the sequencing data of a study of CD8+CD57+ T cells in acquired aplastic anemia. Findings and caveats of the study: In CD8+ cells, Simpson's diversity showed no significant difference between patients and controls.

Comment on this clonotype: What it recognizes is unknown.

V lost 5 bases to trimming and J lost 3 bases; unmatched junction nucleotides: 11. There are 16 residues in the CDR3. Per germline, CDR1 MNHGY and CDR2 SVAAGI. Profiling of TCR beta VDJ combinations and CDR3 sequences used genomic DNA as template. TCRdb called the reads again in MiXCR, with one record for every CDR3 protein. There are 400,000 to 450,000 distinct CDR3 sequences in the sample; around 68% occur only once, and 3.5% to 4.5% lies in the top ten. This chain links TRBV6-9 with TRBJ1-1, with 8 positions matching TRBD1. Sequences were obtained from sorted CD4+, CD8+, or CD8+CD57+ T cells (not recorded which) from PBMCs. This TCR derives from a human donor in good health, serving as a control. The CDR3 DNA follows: TGTGCCAGCAGTCTGGGTGGGACAGGAGTAGACACTGAAGCTTTCTTT. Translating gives CASSLGGTGVDTEAFF.